This TCR beta chain was sequenced in a study of blood T cells in healthy people across ages. Note on this clonotype: Antigen unknown. Possible read error: a much larger clone is one base away.

General study results and limits: Naive CD4+ cells and diversity were both higher in long-lived donors than in aged donors. Because sorting was not performed, PBMCs prevented conclusive naive versus antigen-experienced comparison.

With a J-beta primer mix and a sample-barcoded 5' primer, a second PCR ran about 7 to 12 cycles. TCRdb re-analysed the 5' RACE reads in MiXCR, keeping a single row per CDR3 protein. Of approximately 770,000 distinct CDR3 sequences in the sample, roughly 64% were seen once. The sample providers were healthy Caucasian people from Russia, aged roughly 6 to 95. Germline CDR1 and CDR2: SEHNR and FQNEAQ (reference sequence). The CDR3 consists of 12 residues. Deletions cut 4 bases from V and 7 bases from J, with 8 bases between. The source material was blood. The TCR originated in a man aged 25-45 years in good health. This rearrangement joins TRBV7-9 to TRBJ1-5; D gene unclear. CDR3 in DNA: TGTGCCAGCAGCTCCCTAAAGCAGCCCCAGCATTTT. This gives the protein CASSSLKQPQHF.